These 20 T cell receptor beta chains were all obtained from the same sample, sequenced in a study of CD8+ T cells in alopecia areata. As the sequencing template, cDNA was produced by extracting RNA and reverse transcribing it. Libraries were prepared by immunoSEQ multiplex PCR; TCRdb keeps only in-frame clonotypes and omits some of them. This sample has about 170,000 clones; 50% to 75% occur once, and the top ten carry more than 15%. Treatment given: oral pan-JAK inhibitor, 5-10 mg twice daily. The sequencing used CD4+ T cells sorted from blood, collected at approximately week 60, from a patient treated with tofacitinib. The receptors originated from a human donor with alopecia areata.

The CDR3 here is CASSSTSGNYEQYF. For the CDR3, the DNA is TGTGCCAGCAGCTCGACTAGCGGAAACTACGAGCAGTACTTC. This rearrangement joins TRBV25-1 to TRBJ2-7; 9 bases agree with TRBD2. Germline CDR1 is MGHDK and CDR2 is SYGVNS. Losses at the gene ends were 6 bases for V and 3 bases for J; bases not matched to a gene: 6. The CDR3 covers 14 residues.

V usage is TRBV30 and J usage is TRBJ1-6, with 7 bases aligning to TRBD1. The CDR3 is 16 residues long. The germline V gene has CDR1 GTSNPN and CDR2 SVGIG (reference sequence). The V segment lost 3 bases and the J segment 0 bases; nucleotides outside the gene matches: 5. CDR3 sequence: CAWRVTGSSYNSPLHF. The DNA for the CDR3 is TGTGCCTGGAGGGTGACAGGGAGCTCCTATAATTCACCCCTCCACTTT.

As DNA, the CDR3 is TGTGCCAGCGGGTACGAGCAGTACTTC. This sequence encodes CASGYEQYF. V is TRBV27 and J is TRBJ2-7; no clear D gene. Germline V CDR1 and CDR2: MNHEY, SMNVEV (reference sequence). The germline V and J ends were trimmed by 8 bases and 4 bases, with 3 bases remaining between them. The CDR3 is made up of 9 amino acids.

This clone was recorded only once. The chain combines TRBV5-1 with TRBJ2-2, with D maybe TRBD2 (6 bases). The germline V gene encodes CDR1 SGHRS and CDR2 YFSETQ. V dropped 2 bases and J dropped 1 base, with 9 bases sitting between them. The CDR3 runs 15 residues. The CDR3 nucleotides are TGCGCCAGCAGCTTCGCGGGGCAGAACACCGGGGAGCTGTTTTTT. The encoded protein is CASSFAGQNTGELFF.

The chain has TRBV2 and TRBJ2-2, with 11 positions matching TRBD1. Per germline, CDR1 SNHLY and CDR2 FYNNEI. The CDR3 extends over 18 amino acids. V lost 7 bases and J lost 5; bases outside the gene matches: 15. The CDR3 DNA reads TGTGCCAGCACTCGTCCGGGACAGGGGGTGTTAGAAACCGGGGAGCTGTTTTTT. Translation gives CASTRPGQGVLETGELFF.

The rearrangement links TRBV30 to TRBJ1-6; D unclear. The CDR3 has 13 residues. Germline CDR1 GTSNPN, CDR2 SVGIG (reference sequence). The CDR3 loop is CAHQLQYNSPLHF. CDR3 bases: TGTGCGCATCAGTTACAGTATAATTCACCCCTCCACTTT.

The V gene is TRBV30, the J gene TRBJ1-4, with a tentative D call TRBD1 (5 bases). The V gene lost 5 bases and the J gene lost 7 bases, with 14 bases spanning the gap. Germline V gene lookup returns CDR1 GTSNPN and CDR2 SVGIG (reference sequence). This CDR3 has 13 residues. This CDR3 reads CAWRDRLIEKLFF. CDR3 DNA sequence: TGTGCCTGGCGGGACCGCTTAATTGAAAAACTGTTTTTT.

The J gene is TRBJ2-1, the V gene TRBV29-1, with D possibly matching TRBD2 (6 bases). Germline CDR1 and CDR2: SQVTM and ANQGSEA. This CDR3 has 14 amino acids. Trimming took off 6 bases at V and 9 bases at J, with 21 bases between the two ends. In DNA, the CDR3 is TGCAGCGTCAATTTTGGCTTGGCGGGACGTGAGCAGTTCTTC. This sequence encodes CSVNFGLAGREQFF.

CDR3 nucleotide sequence: TGTGCCAGCAGCTTAGGGGTTGGTGGGGAGAAGAACACTGAAGCTTTCTTT. It encodes CASSLGVGGEKNTEAFF. The chain links TRBV7-9 to TRBJ1-1; D gene ambiguous. The CDR3 has 17 amino acids. CDR1 is SEHNR, CDR2 FQNEAQ, per germline (reference sequence). Trimming shortened V by 1 base and J by 1 base, and 16 bases separated the two germline ends.

The genes are TRBV5-1 and TRBJ1-1, with D perhaps TRBD1 (6 bases). CDR1 SGHRS and CDR2 YFSETQ come from the germline V gene. The length of the CDR3 is 16 residues. V dropped 7 bases and J dropped 4 bases, with 23 bases sitting between them. The CDR3 nucleotides are TGCGCCAGCCGCCCGACAGGTCACCGCCCGTCCACTGAAGCTTTCTTT. It translates to CASRPTGHRPSTEAFF.

The CDR3: CASRRQEGVYGYTF. Written as DNA, the CDR3 is TGTGCCAGCAGAAGGCAGGAAGGGGTCTATGGCTACACCTTC. The J gene is TRBJ1-2, the V gene TRBV5-6; tentative D call: TRBD1 (5 bases). The length of the CDR3 is 14 residues. Trimming removed 5 bases from V and 4 bases from J, with 15 bases in between. Germline lookup yields CDR1 SGHDT and CDR2 YYEEEE.

This sequence joins TRBV29-1 and TRBJ1-2; 7 bases agree with TRBD1. Germline lookup yields CDR1 SQVTM and CDR2 ANQGSEA. This CDR3 spans 13 amino acids. Unmatched junction bases numbered 7, after V lost 6 bases and J lost 3 bases. The CDR3 DNA is TGCAGCGTCGCCGTCGGGACAGACTATGGCTACACCTTC. Translating gives CSVAVGTDYGYTF. Based on the CDR3 plus reference TRBV29-1 and TRBJ1-2, the full variable domain is SAVISQKPSRDICQRGTSLTIQCQVDSQVTMMFWYRQQPGQSLTLIATANQGSEATYESGFVIDKFPISRPNLTFSTLTVSNMSPEDSSIYLCSVAVGTDYGYTFGSGTRLTVV.

The chain carries TRBV4-2 and TRBJ2-4; D may be TRBD1 or TRBD2 (6 bases each). V was cut by 1 base and J by 7 bases, with 8 bases left in between. The length of the CDR3 is 13 residues. Germline V gene sequence: CDR1 LGHNA, CDR2 YNFKEQ. This CDR3 is CASSQVGGNIQYF. CDR3 DNA: TGTGCCAGCAGCCAAGTAGGGGGGAACATTCAGTACTTC.

The chain combines TRBV29-1 with TRBJ1-5; a weak D match, TRBD1 (5 bases). CDR3 size: 13 residues. Germline lookup yields CDR1 SQVTM and CDR2 ANQGSEA. The germline V and J ends were trimmed by 4 bases and 1 base, with 8 bases remaining between them. The CDR3 spells CSVAGRSNQPQHF. CDR3 coding DNA: TGCAGCGTTGCAGGGCGGAGCAATCAGCCCCAGCATTTT.

CDR3 sequence: CASSPQVLDGYTF. In DNA, the CDR3 is TGTGCCAGCAGTCCCCAGGTTCTCGATGGCTACACCTTC. The V call is TRBV2, the J call TRBJ1-2; D gene unclear. V dropped 5 bases and J dropped 6 bases, with 13 bases sitting between them. Germline V gives CDR1 SNHLY, CDR2 FYNNEI. The CDR3 is made up of 13 amino acids.

This rearrangement joins TRBV6-1 to TRBJ2-5; TRBD1 or TRBD2 may be the D gene (5 bases each). This CDR3 has 13 amino acids. The V and J ends lost 8 bases and 2 bases respectively, with 12 bases between them. Germline V gene sequence: CDR1 MNHNS, CDR2 SASEGT. DNA of the CDR3: TGTGCCAGCGGGGACGGATTTCAAGAGACCCAGTACTTC. As protein: CASGDGFQETQYF.

The chain has TRBV7-2 and TRBJ2-5, with D hard to call. From germline, CDR1 is SGHTA and CDR2 FQGNSA. Trimming pared 5 bases from V and 5 bases from J, leaving 15 bases between. The CDR3 is 14 amino acids. CDR3 DNA sequence: TGTGCCAGCAGCCGTAATAGGCAAATGGAGACCCAGTACTTC. Its protein product is CASSRNRQMETQYF.

This clone was seen just once. V gene TRBV19 combines with J gene TRBJ1-5, with D possibly matching TRBD1 (5 bases). The CDR3 sequence is 13 residues long. Deletions cut 5 bases from V and 5 bases from J, with 10 bases between. Looked up from germline, CDR1 is LNHDA and CDR2 is SQIVND (reference sequence). The CDR3 bases are TGTGCCAGTAGTCGGGGGACGGATCAGCCCCAGCATTTT. This translates into CASSRGTDQPQHF. Together with reference TRBV19 and TRBJ1-5, the CDR3 gives the full variable domain: DGGITQSPKYLFRKEGQNVTLSCEQNLNHDAMYWYRQDPGQGLRLIYYSQIVNDFQKGDIAEGYSVSREKKESFPLTVTSAQKNPTAFYLCASSRGTDQPQHFGDGTRLSIL.

CDR3 bases: TGTGCCTGGAGTGACAGAGCAGGCAATCAGCCCCAGCATTTT. It yields the protein CAWSDRAGNQPQHF. The V gene is TRBV30, the J gene TRBJ1-5; D call uncertain. Germline CDR1 reads GTSNPN; CDR2 reads SVGIG (reference sequence). V was pared by 1 base and J by 2 bases, with 9 bases between. The CDR3 loop spans 14 amino acids.

This clone was detected only a few times. This chain links TRBV4-2 with TRBJ1-1, with D tentatively TRBD1 (5 bases). CDR1 and CDR2 (germline): LGHNA, YNFKEQ. The CDR3 runs 15 residues. Trimming removed 1 base from V and 2 bases from J, with 11 bases in between. CDR3 in DNA: TGTGCCAGCAGCCAAGTTGGGGCCTCCAACACTGAAGCTTTCTTT. Residues: CASSQVGASNTEAFF.